Reported below is one TCR beta chain. These data originate in a study of blood T cell repertoires in COVID-19. Study-level background: From the United States, Italy and Spain came samples of acute and convalescent COVID-19.

Germline CDR1 and CDR2: LNHDA and SQIVND (reference sequence). This CDR3 is built from 15 residues. The germline V and J ends were trimmed by 4 bases and 4 bases, with 16 bases remaining between them. Measured with immunoSEQ multiplex PCR; TCRdb has only the in-frame clones, and not every one. The sample has roughly 92,000 clones, 90% seen once; the top ten hold just over 5%. The sequenced sample was peripheral blood. The V and J genes are TRBV19 and TRBJ1-1; D not resolved. The receptor was isolated from a man aged 45-60 years with acute or convalescent COVID-19. Written as DNA, the CDR3 is TGTGCCAGTAGTACTAGGACTCGGAGAGGCACTGAAGCTTTCTTT. Translated: CASSTRTRRGTEAFF.